One and the same sample provided the 21 T cell receptor beta chains below, sequenced in a study of T cell repertoires in ileal Crohn's disease. The assay was immunoSEQ multiplex PCR, and TCRdb's table has in-frame clones only and misses some. Seen here are 3,000 to 3,500 clones, around 86% observed once, and the top ten hold around 2.4%. Time point given: neoterminal ileum biopsy at postoperative endoscopy, about 6 months after surgery. Sequenced sample: ileal tissue. The receptors come from an adult with Crohn's disease.

The chain uses TRBV19 and TRBJ2-1; possible D gene TRBD1, 6 bases. The CDR3 covers 16 residues. Germline CDR1 reads LNHDA; CDR2 reads SQIVND (reference sequence). Trimming left V 8 bases short and J 0 bases short, with 17 bases between. The CDR3 DNA sequence: TGTGCCAGTCACCACAGGGTTGAAAGCTCCTACAATGAGCAGTTCTTC. Translated, it gives CASHHRVESSYNEQFF. The whole variable domain, remainder taken from reference TRBV19 and TRBJ2-1, is DGGITQSPKYLFRKEGQNVTLSCEQNLNHDAMYWYRQDPGQGLRLIYYSQIVNDFQKGDIAEGYSVSREKKESFPLTVTSAQKNPTAFYLCASHHRVESSYNEQFFGPGTRLTVL.

The CDR3 loop reads CASSSINEQYF. In DNA form, the CDR3 reads TGCGCCAGCAGCTCAATTAACGAGCAGTACTTC. The gene calls are TRBV5-1 and TRBJ2-7; D ambiguous. Trimming cost V 3 bases and J 5 bases, with 6 bases left between them. The CDR3 sequence is 11 residues long. Germline-derived CDR1 and CDR2 are SGHRS and YFSETQ.

In this sample, this clone turned up a few times. This chain links TRBV5-6 with TRBJ2-1; 10 nucleotides align to TRBD2. V was clipped by 3 bases and J by 7 bases; unmatched bases: 7. The CDR3 runs 15 residues. CDR1 and CDR2 from the germline V gene are SGHDT and YYEEEE. The DNA for the CDR3 is TGTGCCAGCAGCTCCCAAGCGGGAGGGCCGAATGAGCAGTTCTTC. Its protein is CASSSQAGGPNEQFF. Based on the CDR3 plus reference TRBV5-6 and TRBJ2-1, the full variable domain is DAGVTQSPTHLIKTRGQQVTLRCSPKSGHDTVSWYQQALGQGPQFIFQYYEEEERQRGNFPDRFSGHQFPNYSSELNVNALLLGDSALYLCASSSQAGGPNEQFFGPGTRLTVL.

This clone was detected only once. The chain employs TRBV27 and TRBJ2-7, with TRBD1 matching over 11 bases. CDR1 and CDR2 from the germline V gene are MNHEY and SMNVEV (reference sequence). CDR3 length: 14 residues. V shed 5 bases and J 5 bases; nucleotides not matched to a gene: 5. CDR3 protein: CASSPWGQGDEQYF. DNA for the CDR3: TGTGCCAGCAGTCCCTGGGGACAGGGGGACGAGCAGTACTTC.

This chain links TRBV18 with TRBJ2-3; TRBD1 matches 8 bases. Looked up from germline, CDR1 is KGHSH and CDR2 is LQKENI. The CDR3 consists of 13 residues. With 4 bases clipped from V and 6 bases from J, the junction kept 3 bases outside the gene matches. The CDR3: CASSRDRHDTQYF. In DNA form, the CDR3 reads TGTGCCAGCTCACGGGACAGGCACGATACGCAGTATTTT.

The CDR3 coding sequence is TGCGCCAGCAGCCAAAGCGGGGGAACCTACAATGAGCAGTTCTTC. Its translation: CASSQSGGTYNEQFF. The chain joins TRBV4-1 to TRBJ2-1, with TRBD2 matching over 8 bases. Germline CDR1 is MGHRA and CDR2 is YSYEKL. The length of the CDR3 is 15 residues. V shed 2 bases, J shed 2 bases, and the junction held 2 bases outside the gene matches.

In DNA form, the CDR3 reads TGTGCCAGCAGTTATCAGGGATCCTATGGCTACACCTTC. This codes for CASSYQGSYGYTF. The rearrangement links TRBV27 to TRBJ1-2; D is possibly TRBD1 (5 bases). Germline values: CDR1 MNHEY, CDR2 SMNVEV (reference sequence). There are 13 residues in the CDR3. Trimming removed 4 bases at V and 4 bases at J, with 10 bases between.

V gene TRBV9 combines with J gene TRBJ1-4; D is uncertain. The CDR3 runs to 15 residues. V was cut by 4 bases and J by 2 bases, with 12 bases left in between. Germline CDR1 and CDR2: SGDLS and YYNGEE. The CDR3 region has the DNA TGTGCCAGCAGCTTATCAGGAGTTACTAATGAAAAACTGTTTTTT. It is translated as CASSLSGVTNEKLFF.

This chain joins TRBV7-3 and TRBJ2-7, with 7 nucleotides matching TRBD1. With 2 bases clipped from V and 6 bases from J, the junction kept 4 bases outside the gene matches. The CDR3 runs 13 residues. Germline V gives CDR1 SGHTA, CDR2 FQGTGA. CDR3 nucleotides: TGTGCCAGCAGCTTAGAACAGGGGCGCGAGCAGTACTTC. This translates into CASSLEQGREQYF.

The chain links TRBV14 to TRBJ2-1, with D possibly being TRBD2 (6 bases). Germline CDR1 and CDR2: SGHDN and FVKESK. Trimming left V 4 bases short and J 10 bases short, with 11 bases between. The CDR3 has 12 residues. CDR3 protein: CASSPTGGEQFF. CDR3 sequence (DNA): TGTGCCAGCAGCCCCACTGGGGGGGAGCAGTTCTTC.

V gene TRBV5-1 combines with J gene TRBJ2-3, with TRBD2 matching 8 bases. With 0 bases clipped from V and 3 bases from J, the junction kept 6 bases outside the gene matches. CDR1 SGHRS and CDR2 YFSETQ come from the germline V gene. The CDR3 spans 16 residues. The CDR3 coding sequence is TGCGCCAGCAGCTTGGGGGCTAGCGGGTCTACAGATACGCAGTATTTT. This gives the protein CASSLGASGSTDTQYF.

The chain's CDR3 is CASTRVEGSEQYF. DNA for the CDR3: TGTGCCAGCACCCGGGTCGAGGGGAGCGAGCAGTACTTC. The chain recombines TRBV28 with TRBJ2-7, with D perhaps being TRBD1 or TRBD2 (5 bases each). Germline CDR1 MDHEN, CDR2 SYDVKM. CDR3 length: 13 amino acids. V lost 7 bases and J 6 bases, leaving 16 bases between the germline ends. The variable domain in full, completed from reference TRBV28 and TRBJ2-7, reads DVKVTQSSRYLVKRTGEKVFLECVQDMDHENMFWYRQDPGLGLRLIYFSYDVKMKEKGDIPEGYSVSREKKERFSLILESASTNQTSMYLCASTRVEGSEQYFGPGTRLTVT.

The chain links TRBV4-2 to TRBJ1-4; D perhaps matches TRBD1 (5 bases). Trimming took off 1 base at V and 13 bases at J, with 13 bases between the two ends. The V gene's germline CDR1 is LGHNA and CDR2 YNFKEQ. This CDR3 comprises 13 residues. CDR3 DNA sequence: TGTGCCAGCAGCCAAGGTCCAGGGAGGGCACTGTTTTTT. This encodes CASSQGPGRALFF.

The chain uses TRBV27 and TRBJ1-1, with 10 bases matching TRBD1. This CDR3 is 16 amino acids long. Germline V gene lookup returns CDR1 MNHEY and CDR2 SMNVEV (reference sequence). V gave up 5 bases and J gave up 1 base; unmatched junction bases: 7. CDR3 DNA: TGTGCCAGCAGTCCACGACAGGGGGCGGGGAACACTGAAGCTTTCTTT. It encodes CASSPRQGAGNTEAFF.

This chain uses TRBV29-1 with TRBJ2-5; possibly TRBD2 for D (6 bases). The CDR3 extends over 14 amino acids. Germline CDR1 SQVTM, CDR2 ANQGSEA. Trimming took 3 bases from V and 1 from J, leaving 12 bases between them. CDR3 amino acids: CSVDGQEGQETQYF. Here the CDR3 DNA reads TGCAGCGTTGATGGCCAGGAGGGCCAAGAGACCCAGTACTTC.

V usage is TRBV6-5 and J usage is TRBJ1-1; D gene ambiguous. This CDR3 has 15 residues. CDR1 is MNHEY, CDR2 SVGAGI, per germline. Trimming pared 4 bases from V and 1 base from J, leaving 13 bases between. This chain's CDR3 is CASSWRVLPNTEAFF. The CDR3, as DNA: TGTGCCAGCAGTTGGAGGGTCTTGCCGAACACTGAAGCTTTCTTT.

This chain joins TRBV6-1 and TRBJ1-1; possible D gene TRBD1, 5 bases. The CDR3 has 15 residues. Trimming left V 3 bases short and J 1 base short, with 12 bases between. Germline CDR1 is MNHNS and CDR2 is SASEGT. In nucleotides, the CDR3 is TGTGCCAGCAGTGATCACTACGGACAGAACACTGAAGCTTTCTTT. It codes for CASSDHYGQNTEAFF.

Written as DNA, the CDR3 is TGTGCCAGCAGCCCAAAGACAGGGGGCCGAACCTACGAGCAGTACTTC. It yields the protein CASSPKTGGRTYEQYF. The V call is TRBV13, the J call TRBJ2-7; the match to TRBD1 covers 10 bases. Germline assignment: CDR1 PRHDT and CDR2 FYEKMQ (reference sequence). The CDR3 has 16 amino acids. Trimming at V came to 5 bases and at J to 2 bases, leaving 9 bases not matched to a gene. The full variable domain, rest sourced from reference TRBV13 and TRBJ2-7, is AAGVIQSPRHLIKEKRETATLKCYPIPRHDTVYWYQQGPGQDPQFLISFYEKMQSDKGSIPDRFSAQQFSDYHSELNMSSLELGDSALYFCASSPKTGGRTYEQYFGPGTRLTVT.

V gene TRBV7-2 combines with J gene TRBJ2-3; 7 bases are shared with TRBD1. With 5 bases clipped from V and 2 bases from J, the junction kept 7 bases outside the gene matches. This CDR3 is built from 15 residues. From germline, CDR1 is SGHTA and CDR2 FQGNSA. For the CDR3, the DNA is TGTGCCAGCAGCCAAGGGACAGCCTTCACAGATACGCAGTATTTT. It specifies CASSQGTAFTDTQYF.

The chain uses TRBV5-6 and TRBJ2-2; the D gene could be TRBD1 or TRBD2 (5 bases each). The CDR3 extends over 16 amino acids. Per germline, CDR1 SGHDT and CDR2 YYEEEE. Trimming cost V 0 bases and J 4 bases, with 13 bases left between them. The CDR3 sequence: CASSLAWRGTTGELFF. Here the CDR3 DNA reads TGTGCCAGCAGCTTGGCCTGGCGAGGGACCACCGGGGAGCTGTTTTTT.

The CDR3, as DNA: TGTGCCAGCAGCGGCCCCGGGACAGGGGCCCGATACGAGCAGTACTTC. As protein: CASSGPGTGARYEQYF. This chain links TRBV28 with TRBJ2-7, with TRBD1 matching 10 bases. Per germline, CDR1 MDHEN and CDR2 SYDVKM. After removal of 6 bases from V and 4 bases from J, the junction contained 12 bases not matched to a gene. The CDR3 is 16 amino acids. Drawing the rest from reference TRBV28 and TRBJ2-7, the complete variable domain is DVKVTQSSRYLVKRTGEKVFLECVQDMDHENMFWYRQDPGLGLRLIYFSYDVKMKEKGDIPEGYSVSREKKERFSLILESASTNQTSMYLCASSGPGTGARYEQYFGPGTRLTVT.